The 9 T cell receptor beta chains given below trace back to one sample, sequenced in a study of T cells in narcolepsy. Assay: immunoSEQ multiplex PCR; the TCRdb copy retains only in-frame clones and omits some. The data show 20,000 to 25,000 clones, 80% to 90% seen once. The source material was CD45RA- memory CD4+ T cells from PBMCs. The receptors were sampled from a human donor with narcolepsy.

The chain joins TRBV5-1 to TRBJ2-3, with D uncertain. The CDR3 sequence is 15 residues long. Germline V gives CDR1 SGHRS, CDR2 YFSETQ. V lost 0 bases, J lost 3 bases, and 11 bases lay in between. In nucleotides, the CDR3 is TGCGCCAGCAGCTTGGCCACGGACGGGACAGATACGCAGTATTTT. This codes for CASSLATDGTDTQYF.

The genes are TRBV28 and TRBJ1-2, with no clear D. This CDR3 spans 14 amino acids. CDR1 MDHEN and CDR2 SYDVKM come from the germline V gene. The germline V and J ends were trimmed by 6 bases and 2 bases, with 13 bases remaining between them. CDR3 nucleotides: TGTGCCAGCAGCCTCATAGAGGGAAACTATGGCTACACCTTC. This encodes CASSLIEGNYGYTF.

The V and J genes are TRBV25-1 and TRBJ1-2; the match to TRBD1 covers 7 bases. Germline V lookup: CDR1 MGHDK, CDR2 SYGVNS. The CDR3 is 13 residues long. V was clipped by 4 bases and J by 4 bases; unmatched bases: 3. The CDR3 bases are TGTGCCAGCAGTGCGGGACAGCTCTATGGCTACACCTTC. It codes for CASSAGQLYGYTF.

This clone has just one count. The CDR3 spells CASSRTRDGPYEQYF. CDR3 DNA: TGTGCCAGCAGCCGAACCCGGGACGGTCCCTACGAGCAGTACTTC. This sequence joins TRBV7-2 and TRBJ2-7; the D gene could be TRBD1 or TRBD2 (5 bases each). CDR3 length: 15 residues. Germline V gives CDR1 SGHTA, CDR2 FQGNSA. The ends were cut back, 5 bases at V and 2 bases at J, with 16 bases in the middle.

The rearrangement links TRBV5-1 to TRBJ1-1; maybe TRBD1 (5 bases). The CDR3 sequence is 15 residues long. CDR1 is SGHRS and CDR2 is YFSETQ in the germline V gene. V lost 0 bases and J 1 base, leaving 10 bases between the germline ends. The CDR3 protein is CASSLAGAANTEAFF. The CDR3, as DNA: TGCGCCAGCAGCTTGGCCGGGGCAGCGAACACTGAAGCTTTCTTT.

The gene calls are TRBV5-1 and TRBJ2-3; D is ambiguous. The CDR3 extends over 16 amino acids. The germline gives CDR1 SGHRS, CDR2 YFSETQ. Between the trimmed V and J ends, which lost 0 bases and 0 bases, there was a span of 11 bases. The CDR3 sequence is CASSLGATPSTDTQYF. CDR3 bases: TGCGCCAGCAGCTTGGGGGCTACTCCTAGCACAGATACGCAGTATTTT.

The chain uses TRBV4-3 and TRBJ1-4; 9 positions agree with TRBD1. The CDR3 contains 15 residues. The junction had 8 bases not matched to a gene; V was cut back by 2 bases and J by 10 bases. Per germline, CDR1 LGHNA and CDR2 YSLEER. CDR3 amino acids: CASSQWGTGRGKLFF. DNA of the CDR3: TGCGCCAGCAGCCAATGGGGGACAGGGAGGGGAAAACTGTTTTTT.

This chain connects TRBV13 to TRBJ2-6, with D unclear. Germline V lookup: CDR1 PRHDT, CDR2 FYEKMQ (reference sequence). Trimming stripped 6 bases from V and 5 bases from J, with 23 bases between. CDR3 length: 18 amino acids. In nucleotides, the CDR3 is TGTGCCAGCAGGGCCATTAAGCTGAGACAAAGTCGGGCCAACGTCCTGACTTTC. Translated: CASRAIKLRQSRANVLTF. Full variable domain (rest looked up from reference TRBV13 and TRBJ2-6): AAGVIQSPRHLIKEKRETATLKCYPIPRHDTVYWYQQGPGQDPQFLISFYEKMQSDKGSIPDRFSAQQFSDYHSELNMSSLELGDSALYFCASRAIKLRQSRANVLTFGAGSRLTVL.

The chain is built from TRBV6-5 and TRBJ2-7; unclear D gene. The CDR3 loop spans 15 amino acids. The V and J ends lost 0 bases and 2 bases respectively, with 11 bases between them. From germline, CDR1 is MNHEY and CDR2 SVGAGI. The CDR3 DNA is TGTGCCAGCAGTTACTCCAATGTAGGCCCCTACGAGCAGTACTTC. It translates to CASSYSNVGPYEQYF.